Given below is one T cell receptor beta chain in context. Its antigen is unidentified. The CDR3 is 14 residues long. V trimming: 2 bases; J trimming: 9 bases; junction bases outside the gene matches: 5. Germline assignment: CDR1 MNHEY and CDR2 SVGEGT. The data were taken from a study of response to subunit inactivated influenza vaccine. Study outcomes and limitations: The study's authors posited that every seasonal influenza vaccination enlists few new T cells.

TCRdb re-called the RT-PCR reads through MiXCR, storing one row per CDR3 protein. The table records hundreds of thousands of distinct CDR3 sequences, over 10% of them present only once. The source material was PBMCs from blood, sampled roughly 47 days after vaccination. This receptor was taken from a man aged 50 to 59 who received an inactivated influenza vaccine. The chain employs TRBV6-2 or TRBV6-3 and TRBJ1-5, with 9 bases matching TRBD1. Here the CDR3 DNA reads TGTGCCAGCAGTTACGATGGACAGGGGAGGCCCCAGCATTTT. This encodes CASSYDGQGRPQHF.